Following are 12 T cell receptor beta chains from one sample sequenced in a study of shared clonotypes between healthy human individuals. Some clones are missing from TCRdb's copy, which holds only in-frame ones; the method was immunoSEQ multiplex PCR. The sample lists a few million clones, around nine tenths occurring once. Sequencing was carried out using naive CD4+ T cells sorted from blood. Documented subset: CD45RA+ positively selected. These TCRs come from a man younger than 35 in good health.

The genes are TRBV6-5 and TRBJ2-3; D might be TRBD1 (6 bases). This CDR3 contains 13 residues. Trimming pared 6 bases from V and 2 bases from J, leaving 9 bases between. CDR1 and CDR2 from the germline V gene are MNHEY and SVGAGI. The CDR3 here is CASRDSLTDTQYF. The CDR3 DNA reads as TGTGCCAGCAGGGACAGCCTCACAGATACGCAGTATTTT.

The CDR3 spells CASSQDGPGANEKLFF. The CDR3 bases are TGTGCCAGCAGCCAAGATGGGCCGGGGGCAAATGAAAAACTGTTTTTT. This chain uses TRBV4-2 with TRBJ1-4; a weak D match, TRBD1 (6 bases). This CDR3 has 16 amino acids. Trimming pared 0 bases from V and 5 bases from J, leaving 13 bases between. Germline V gene sequence: CDR1 LGHNA, CDR2 YNFKEQ.

The rearrangement links TRBV2 to TRBJ2-7, with D maybe TRBD2 (6 bases). Germline V lookup: CDR1 SNHLY, CDR2 FYNNEI. CDR3 length: 14 amino acids. Between the trimmed V and J ends, which lost 8 bases and 5 bases, there was a span of 19 bases. CDR3 DNA: TGTGCCAGCGTGGGGGACTTGTCTTCCCACGAGCAGTACTTC. The encoded protein is CASVGDLSSHEQYF.

As concerns this clone: The sample holds other DNA sequences that translate to the same CDR3. The chain has TRBV5-1 and TRBJ2-3; 7 nucleotides line up with TRBD2. V was clipped by 4 bases and J by 2 bases; unmatched bases: 4. This CDR3 contains 14 residues. CDR1 and CDR2 from the germline V gene are SGHRS and YFSETQ. For the CDR3, the DNA is TGCGCCAGCAGCCCCGGACTAGACACAGATACGCAGTATTTT. As protein: CASSPGLDTDTQYF.

The V and J genes are TRBV5-6 and TRBJ1-5, with a possible D match to TRBD1 (5 bases). This CDR3 region has 14 residues. CDR1 and CDR2 (germline): SGHDT, YYEEEE. V was cut by 3 bases and J by 3 bases, with 10 bases left in between. CDR3 bases: TGTGCCAGCAGCTCCCAGGGAGTCAATCAGCCCCAGCATTTT. It translates to CASSSQGVNQPQHF.

V and J are TRBV5-4 and TRBJ2-5; possibly TRBD1 or TRBD2 for D (5 bases each). There are 14 residues in the CDR3. CDR1 and CDR2 from the germline V gene are SGHNT and YYREEE (reference sequence). V dropped 0 bases and J dropped 3 bases, with 9 bases sitting between them. The CDR3, as DNA: TGTGCCAGCAGCTTGGGGGACGCAAAAGAGACCCAGTACTTC. It codes for CASSLGDAKETQYF.

Remarks on this clone: An end of the junction differs from the germline gene, which may be a read error. This sequence joins TRBV10-2 and TRBJ2-2, with D perhaps TRBD1 or TRBD2 (6 bases each). CDR1 and CDR2 from the germline V gene are WSHSY and SAAADI. This CDR3 has 15 amino acids. CDR3 loop: CATRVRGDNNGELFF. As DNA, the CDR3 is TGCGCCACCCGGGTTAGGGGGGATAACAACGGGGAGCTGTTTTTT.

The chain employs TRBV5-1 and TRBJ2-5, with D maybe TRBD1 (6 bases). Germline loops: CDR1 SGHRS, CDR2 YFSETQ. The CDR3 runs to 15 residues. V lost 4 bases to trimming and J lost 3 bases, with 16 bases between them. The CDR3 nucleotides are TGCGCCAGCAGCCCCGGGACAAGAAGAGAAGAGACCCAGTACTTC. Amino acid sequence: CASSPGTRREETQYF.

The chain is built from TRBV9 and TRBJ2-3; D is ambiguous. Per the germline V gene, CDR1 is SGDLS and CDR2 is YYNGEE. This CDR3 has 14 residues. Trimming took off 2 bases at V and 5 bases at J, with 12 bases between the two ends. The CDR3 reads CASSVSTRRDTQYF. CDR3 sequence (DNA): TGTGCCAGCAGCGTTAGCACCCGTAGAGATACGCAGTATTTT.

As to this clone: Other DNA sequences in the same sample also yield this CDR3. This chain joins TRBV10-3 and TRBJ1-2, with D perhaps TRBD1 (5 bases). The germline V gene encodes CDR1 ENHRY and CDR2 SYGVKD. There are 13 residues in the CDR3. Trimming left V 0 bases short and J 8 bases short, with 10 bases between. The CDR3 sequence: CAISESPGGGYTF. CDR3 DNA: TGTGCCATCAGTGAGTCGCCGGGGGGAGGCTACACCTTC.

CDR3 sequence (DNA): TGTGCCAGCAGCCGACAGCCCCTGAGCTCCTACGAGCAGTACTTC. This sequence encodes CASSRQPLSSYEQYF. V usage is TRBV21-1 and J usage is TRBJ2-5; the table's D gene call, TRBD1, was not cross checked with the DNA. The tail of the sequence fits TRBJ2-7 better, so the J call may be wrong. TRBV21-1 is annotated as a pseudogene. The CDR3 runs to 15 residues.

The sample holds one count of this clone. The V call is TRBV27, the J call TRBJ2-1; 7 bases agree with TRBD1. Trimming removed 5 bases from V and 4 bases from J; junction bases left unmatched: 5. This CDR3 has 14 residues. Germline V gives CDR1 MNHEY, CDR2 SMNVEV (reference sequence). This CDR3 reads CASSKQGLYNEQFF. The CDR3 DNA sequence: TGTGCCAGCAGTAAACAGGGGCTGTACAATGAGCAGTTCTTC.